Listed below are T cell receptor beta chains from one sample, sequenced in a study of tumor and adjacent non-tumor tissue in lung cancer. TCRdb used MiXCR to reprocess the multiplex PCR reads, holding one entry per CDR3 protein. The table has 100,000 to 120,000 distinct CDR3 sequences, about 80% seen once; the top ten hold 20% to 25%. The sequenced sample consisted of lung tumor tissue. These receptors were collected from a man aged 65-85 years with non-small cell lung cancer. Both conserved end residues are trimmed from each CDR3. The order of the fields is J gene, V gene, CDR3 protein.

J: TRBJ2-1
V: TRBV5-1
CDR3: ASSWELAPCLSVDEQF

J: TRBJ2-4
V: TRBV28
CDR3: ASSLGGPIAKNIQY

J: TRBJ2-7
V: TRBV29-1
CDR3: SAWGSSYKQY

J: TRBJ2-1
V: TRBV12-3/TRBV12-4
CDR3: VSSLGQLVTYHTEQF

J: TRBJ2-7
V: TRBV10-2
CDR3: ASSDTNGSYEQY

J: TRBJ2-5
V: TRBV20-1
CDR3: SARDISGQGGGGEIQY

J: TRBJ1-1
V: TRBV12-3/TRBV12-4
CDR3: ASCGSGAF

J: TRBJ1-2
V: TRBV6-5
CDR3: VSSYSQHVNYGYT

J: TRBJ2-5
V: TRBV6-1
CDR3: ASKGGRGVGETQY

J: TRBJ2-3
V: TRBV10-3
CDR3: AISEERLTDTQY

J: TRBJ2-2
V: TRBV28
CDR3: ASSWQGFTVEELF

J: TRBJ2-7
V: TRBV11-2
CDR3: TSSPGTGPSYDQY

J: TRBJ2-7
V: TRBV28
CDR3: ASSSGGGYEQY

J: TRBJ2-2
V: TRBV10-3
CDR3: AISEDGGKNTGELL

J: TRBJ2-7
V: TRBV10-3
CDR3: AISGAGNPYENY

J: TRBJ2-7
V: TRBV4-2
CDR3: ASSRAGRPREQY

J: TRBJ1-4
V: TRBV7-2
CDR3: ASSRQGGEKLF

J: TRBJ2-7
V: TRBV6-6
CDR3: VRRSNRGSYEQY

J: TRBJ1-2
V: TRBV11-1
CDR3: ASSLCRYAYT

J: TRBJ2-5
V: TRBV4-2
CDR3: ASRLTGGGLEETQY

J: TRBJ2-2
V: TRBV11-3
CDR3: ASSLFVEYNTGELL

J: TRBJ1-1
V: TRBV12-3/TRBV12-4
CDR3: ASNLGTGGTSF

J: TRBJ2-5
V: TRBV10-2
CDR3: ASSGSGLGVETQY

J: TRBJ2-5
V: TRBV11-2
CDR3: ASSISPGTNGTQY